The rows below give T cell receptor beta chains drawn from one sample of a study of blood T cells in healthy people across ages. TCRdb reanalysed the 5' RACE reads using MiXCR and keeps one entry per CDR3 protein. The data show hundreds of thousands of distinct CDR3 sequences, approximately 30% seen once. Sequenced input: blood. Source of these receptors: a woman over 75 in good health. The CDR3 runs from the conserved cysteine through the conserved F or W. The D gene is left open where the match is weak. Size values are once, few and many counts, or a class for expanded clones, and some rows have none.

>TRBJ2-7|TRBV6-4|many|-
CASKRGDYEQYF
TGTGCCAGCAAGAGGGGTGACTACGAGCAGTACTTC
>TRBJ1-1|TRBV6-1|-|-
CASRELRYTEAFF
TGTGCCAGCAGGGAATTGCGGTACACTGAAGCTTTCTTT
>TRBJ2-3|TRBV20-1|-|TRBD1
CSAREDRGAADTQYF
TGCAGTGCTAGGGAGGACAGGGGGGCCGCAGATACGCAGTATTTT
>TRBJ1-6|TRBV20-1|few|TRBD1
CSARVTGQINSPLHF
TGCAGTGCTAGAGTAACGGGACAGATTAATTCACCCCTCCACTTT
>TRBJ2-3|TRBV12-3/TRBV12-4|-|TRBD1
CASSWDRVQGDTQYF
TGTGCCAGCAGCTGGGACAGGGTGCAGGGAGATACGCAGTATTTC
>TRBJ1-1|TRBV7-3|once|TRBD1
CASSWTGPNAEAFF
TGTGCCAGCAGCTGGACAGGTCCAAACGCTGAAGCTTTCTTT
>TRBJ2-5|TRBV5-1|-|-
CASSLGQDETQYF
TGCGCCAGCAGCTTGGGGCAAGATGAGACCCAGTACTTC
>TRBJ2-7|TRBV27|many|TRBD2
CASSLMGGGNYEQYF
TGTGCCAGCAGTTTAATGGGCGGGGGAAACTACGAGCAGTACTTC
>TRBJ1-2|TRBV7-9|few|-
CASRDYTNDRNGYTF
TGTGCCAGCAGAGACTATACAAACGACAGAAATGGCTACACCTTC
>TRBJ1-2|TRBV20-1|-|-
CSADSDYGYTF
TGCAGTGCCGATTCGGACTATGGCTACACCTTC
>TRBJ1-2|TRBV6-5|-|-
CATGRAPGGYTF
TGTGCCACTGGCCGGGCTCCGGGTGGCTACACCTTC
>TRBJ2-2|TRBV15|many|TRBD2
CATSRAAGGVSGTGELFF
TGTGCCACCAGCAGAGCAGCGGGGGGGGTCTCGGGCACCGGGGAGCTGTTTTTT
>TRBJ1-5|TRBV2|-|-
CASSEFRSNQPQHF
TGTGCCAGCAGTGAATTCCGAAGCAATCAGCCCCAGCATTTT
>TRBJ1-2|TRBV27|-|-
CASSFEPSGLGVYGYTF
TGTGCCAGCAGTTTTGAGCCCTCAGGGTTGGGGGTCTATGGCTACACCTTC
>TRBJ1-2|TRBV15|many|-
CATSREQYGYTF
TGTGCCACCAGCAGAGAACAGTATGGCTACACCTTC
>TRBJ1-3|TRBV7-2|-|-
CASSLWSASGNTIYF
TGTGCCAGCAGCTTATGGAGCGCCTCTGGAAACACCATATATTTT
>TRBJ1-1|TRBV5-5|-|-
CASSWKGSNTEAFF
TGTGCCAGCAGCTGGAAGGGCTCGAACACTGAAGCTTTCTTT
>TRBJ2-3|TRBV20-1|many|-
CSARLQQDTQYF
TGCAGTGCTAGACTCCAACAGGATACGCAGTATTTT
>TRBJ1-2|TRBV7-9|many|-
CASSFLGKGGYTF
TGTGCCAGCAGCTTCTTGGGGAAAGGCGGCTACACCTTC
>TRBJ2-5|TRBV29-1|many|-
CSVGQERETQYF
TGCAGCGTTGGTCAAGAACGAGAGACCCAGTACTTC
>TRBJ2-1|TRBV4-2|once|TRBD2
CASSGASGSDEQFF
TGTGCCAGCAGCGGGGCTAGCGGGAGCGATGAGCAGTTCTTC
>TRBJ2-1|TRBV28|many|TRBD1
CASSLAGQGSLNEQFF
TGTGCCAGCAGTTTGGCGGGACAGGGTAGTTTGAATGAGCAGTTCTTC
>TRBJ2-1|TRBV27|-|-
CASSLYFLDGYSYNEQFF
TGTGCCAGCAGTTTATACTTTTTAGACGGATATTCCTACAATGAGCAGTTCTTC
>TRBJ2-1|TRBV20-1|-|-
CSARRSGTNNEQFF
TGCAGTGCTAGGCGCTCCGGGACCAACAATGAGCAGTTCTTC
>TRBJ2-1|TRBV20-1|many|TRBD2
CSAPLAGDEQFF
TGCAGTGCTCCGTTAGCGGGGGATGAGCAGTTCTTC
>TRBJ2-7|TRBV29-1|many|TRBD1
CSVEDRAKGYEQYF
TGCAGCGTAGAAGACAGGGCGAAGGGCTACGAGCAGTACTTC
>TRBJ1-1|TRBV5-1|few|TRBD1
CASSIQGANTEAFF
TGCGCCAGCAGCATACAGGGGGCTAACACTGAAGCTTTCTTT
>TRBJ2-7|TRBV12-3/TRBV12-4|many|-
CASSRDLAEQYF
TGTGCCAGCAGTCGAGATTTGGCCGAGCAGTACTTC
>TRBJ1-5|TRBV15|many|TRBD1
CATSRGPSGGRGVQAQPQHF
TGTGCCACCAGCAGGGGACCTTCAGGGGGCCGGGGTGTTCAGGCTCAGCCCCAGCATTTT
>TRBJ2-2|TRBV7-6|-|-
CASSLNGGSRNTGELFF
TGTGCCAGCAGCTTAAACGGGGGCTCTAGGAACACCGGGGAGCTGTTTTTT
>TRBJ2-5|TRBV24-1|-|TRBD2
CATAGEWRETQYF
TGTGCCACCGCGGGAGAATGGAGAGAGACCCAGTACTTC
>TRBJ2-5|TRBV28|many|-
CASSYSASRVQETQYF
TGTGCCAGCAGTTATTCTGCCTCCAGAGTCCAAGAGACCCAGTACTTC
>TRBJ2-5|TRBV5-1|many|TRBD2
CASARASGGQETQYF
TGCGCCAGCGCTCGAGCTAGCGGGGGACAAGAGACCCAGTACTTC
>TRBJ1-6|TRBV6-1|few|-
CASTNYRGDSPLHF
TGTGCCAGCACTAACTACCGGGGGGATTCACCCCTCCACTTT
>TRBJ2-1|TRBV5-1|-|TRBD1
CASSLGDRMDNEQFF
TGCGCCAGCAGCTTGGGGGACAGAATGGACAATGAGCAGTTCTTC
>TRBJ1-2|TRBV27|once|TRBD1
CASRTRTGHNHGYTF
TGTGCCAGCAGAACCCGGACAGGGCATAACCATGGCTACACCTTC
>TRBJ2-5|TRBV5-1|-|-
CASRMGGGSYNERYF
TGCGCCAGCAGGATGGGGGGGGGCTCCTACAATGAGCGGTACTTC
>TRBJ2-7|TRBV20-1|-|-
CSAILLVSAVSYNEQYF
TGCAGTGCTATTCTCCTGGTTAGCGCGGTCTCCTACAATGAGCAGTACTTC
>TRBJ2-1|TRBV20-1|few|TRBD2
CSASQRGGFVYTNEQFF
TGCAGTGCTAGCCAGCGGGGGGGATTTGTTTATACCAATGAGCAGTTCTTC
>TRBJ1-2|TRBV6-2/TRBV6-3|many|-
CASSYPLGYTF
TGTGCCAGCAGTTACCCCCTCGGCTACACCTTC
>TRBJ2-1|TRBV7-2|many|-
CASSLGKDTTYNEQFF
TGTGCCAGCAGCTTAGGGAAGGACACGACCTACAATGAGCAGTTCTTC
>TRBJ2-1|TRBV24-1|many|-
CATRGVRPNNEQFF
TGTGCCACCAGGGGCGTTAGGCCGAATAATGAGCAGTTCTTC
>TRBJ2-5|TRBV7-8|-|-
CASSLDLAPYQETQYF
TGTGCCAGCAGCTTGGACCTGGCTCCGTACCAAGAGACCCAGTACTTC
>TRBJ1-2|TRBV6-1|few|-
CASERGLNVYGYTF
TGTGCCAGTGAGAGGGGACTCAACGTCTATGGCTACACCTTC
>TRBJ2-7|TRBV21-1|many|-
CASSEDRVAYEQYF
TGTGCCAGCAGCGAAGACAGGGTAGCCTACGAGCAGTACTTC
>TRBJ2-1|TRBV3-1|many|TRBD2
CASSQVGGGSYNEQFF
TGTGCCAGCAGCCAAGTTGGCGGGGGGTCCTACAATGAGCAGTTCTTC
>TRBJ2-5|TRBV11-2|many|TRBD2
CASSLDQQRGGQETQYF
TGTGCCAGCAGCTTAGATCAACAGCGGGGGGGCCAAGAGACCCAGTACTTC
>TRBJ1-1|TRBV7-2|many|-
CASSLVPLNTEAFF
TGTGCCAGCAGCTTAGTACCGTTGAACACTGAAGCTTTCTTT
>TRBJ2-2|TRBV25-1|-|-
CASSEMDRNTGELFF
TGTGCCAGCAGTGAAATGGACAGGAACACCGGGGAGCTGTTTTTT
>TRBJ2-1|TRBV7-2|-|-
CASSPLTGSYNEQFF
TGTGCCAGCAGCCCCCTGACGGGTAGTTACAATGAGCAGTTCTTC
>TRBJ1-6|TRBV7-6|-|-
CASSRLTGPPSPLHF
TGTGCCAGCAGCCGCCTAACTGGACCTCCTTCACCCCTCCACTTT
>TRBJ2-1|TRBV7-6|few|-
CASSLAWDGGRNNEQFF
TGTGCCAGCAGCTTAGCATGGGACGGGGGGCGAAACAATGAGCAGTTCTTC
>TRBJ1-2|TRBV10-3|many|-
CAISANGLGGDNYGYTF
TGTGCCATCAGTGCGAATGGGCTGGGGGGGGACAACTATGGCTACACCTTC
>TRBJ1-2|TRBV6-5|many|TRBD1
CASSYRGTGKSYGYTF
TGTGCCAGCAGTTACAGAGGGACAGGGAAGAGCTATGGCTACACCTTC
>TRBJ2-7|TRBV5-1|many|-
CASSLVQGRFNEQYF
TGCGCCAGCAGCTTGGTGCAGGGAAGATTCAACGAGCAGTACTTC
>TRBJ1-6|TRBV9|many|TRBD1
CASSTGTGWVSPLHF
TGTGCCAGCAGCACCGGGACAGGGTGGGTGTCACCCCTCCACTTT
>TRBJ2-7|TRBV5-6|many|-
CASSLPGTYEQYF
TGTGCCAGCAGCTTGCCAGGGACCTACGAGCAGTACTTC
>TRBJ2-5|TRBV5-1|-|TRBD1
CASTGTAETQYF
TGCGCCAGCACCGGGACAGCAGAGACCCAGTACTTC
>TRBJ1-5|TRBV20-1|many|-
CSAGGTSNQPQHF
TGCAGTGCTGGGGGGACTAGCAATCAGCCCCAGCATTTT
>TRBJ1-2|TRBV28|-|TRBD1
CASSGGGRGQANYGYTF
TGTGCCAGCAGTGGAGGCGGCAGGGGGCAAGCTAACTATGGCTACACCTTC